This T cell receptor beta chain is from a study of blood T cell repertoires in COVID-19. Overall study context: Acute and convalescent COVID-19 samples came from the United States, Italy and Spain. T cells, B-cell-depleted T cells, or PBMCs supplied cDNA or gDNA.

Authors' methods: Estimates of nucleated cell counts were drawn from the amplification of reference gene primers. Libraries were prepared by immunoSEQ multiplex PCR; TCRdb keeps only in-frame clonotypes and omits some of them. V and J calls and clone size come straight from that table; D and trimming were deduced from the DNA. The sample yields about 180,000 clones, roughly 77% seen once. With 6 bases removed from V and 4 bases from J, the gap between germline ends came to 10 bases. The CDR3 contains 12 residues. Material: peripheral blood. V and J are TRBV12-3 or TRBV12-4 and TRBJ2-7; a weak D match, TRBD1 (6 bases). The clonotype comes from an elderly woman with COVID-19, enrolled during active disease. CDR3 region: CASRGAAYEQYF. In nucleotides, the CDR3 is TGTGCCAGCAGGGGGGCGGCTTACGAGCAGTACTTC.